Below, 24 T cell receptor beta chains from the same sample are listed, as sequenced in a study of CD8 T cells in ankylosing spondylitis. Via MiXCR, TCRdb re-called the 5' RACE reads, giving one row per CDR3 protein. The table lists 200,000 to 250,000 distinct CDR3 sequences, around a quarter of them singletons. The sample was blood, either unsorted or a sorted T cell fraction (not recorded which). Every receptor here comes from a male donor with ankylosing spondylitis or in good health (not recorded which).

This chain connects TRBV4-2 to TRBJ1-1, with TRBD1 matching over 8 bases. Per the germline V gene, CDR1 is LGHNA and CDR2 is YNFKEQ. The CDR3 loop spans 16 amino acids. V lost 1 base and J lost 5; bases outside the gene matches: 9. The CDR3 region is CASSQVRTGRPTEAFF. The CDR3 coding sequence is TGTGCCAGCAGCCAAGTTCGGACAGGGCGGCCTACTGAAGCTTTCTTT.

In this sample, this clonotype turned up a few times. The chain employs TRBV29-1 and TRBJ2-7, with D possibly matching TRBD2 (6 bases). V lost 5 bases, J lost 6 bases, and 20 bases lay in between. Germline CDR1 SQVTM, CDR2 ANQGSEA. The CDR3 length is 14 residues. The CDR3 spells CSVLYIGAGGEQYF. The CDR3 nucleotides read TGCAGCGTTCTTTACATAGGGGCCGGGGGCGAGCAGTACTTC.

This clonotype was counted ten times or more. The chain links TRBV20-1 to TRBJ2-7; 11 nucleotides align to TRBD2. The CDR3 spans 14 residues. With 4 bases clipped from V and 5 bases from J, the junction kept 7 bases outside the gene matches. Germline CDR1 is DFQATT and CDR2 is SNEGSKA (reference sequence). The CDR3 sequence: CSAISGRAYDEQYF. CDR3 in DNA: TGCAGTGCTATTAGCGGGAGGGCCTATGACGAGCAGTACTTC.

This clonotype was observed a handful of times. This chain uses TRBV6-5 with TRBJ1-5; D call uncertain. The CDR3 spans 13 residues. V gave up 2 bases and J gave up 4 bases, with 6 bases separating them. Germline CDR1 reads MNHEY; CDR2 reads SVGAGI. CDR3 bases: TGTGCCAGCAGTTACAATAGTAATCAGCCCCAGCATTTT. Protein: CASSYNSNQPQHF.

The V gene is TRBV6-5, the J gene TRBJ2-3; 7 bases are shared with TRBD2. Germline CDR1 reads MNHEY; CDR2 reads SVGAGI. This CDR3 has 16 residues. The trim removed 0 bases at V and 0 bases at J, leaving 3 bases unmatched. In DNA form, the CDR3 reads TGTGCCAGCAGTTACTCGAAAGCGGGGAGCACAGATACGCAGTATTTT. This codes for CASSYSKAGSTDTQYF.

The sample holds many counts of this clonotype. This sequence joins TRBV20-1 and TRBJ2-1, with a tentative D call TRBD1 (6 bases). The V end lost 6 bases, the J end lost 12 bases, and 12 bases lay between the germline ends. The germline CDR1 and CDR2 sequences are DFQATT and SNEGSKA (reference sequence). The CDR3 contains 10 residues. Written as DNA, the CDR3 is TGCAGTGCCACAGACAGGCTGCAGTTCTTC. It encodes CSATDRLQFF.

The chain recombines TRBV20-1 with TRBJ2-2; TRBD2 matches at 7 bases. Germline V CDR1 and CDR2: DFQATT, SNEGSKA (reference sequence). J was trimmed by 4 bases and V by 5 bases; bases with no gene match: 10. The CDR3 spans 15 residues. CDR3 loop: CSAYSAGTVTGELFF. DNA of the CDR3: TGCAGTGCTTATTCAGCGGGAACGGTCACCGGGGAGCTGTTTTTT.

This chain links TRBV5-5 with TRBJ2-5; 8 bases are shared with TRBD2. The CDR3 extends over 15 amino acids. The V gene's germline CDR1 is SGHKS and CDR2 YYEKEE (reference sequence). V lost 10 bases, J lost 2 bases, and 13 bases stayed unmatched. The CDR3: CAGGSGEPKQETQYF. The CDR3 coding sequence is TGTGCCGGAGGTAGCGGGGAACCGAAGCAAGAGACCCAGTACTTC.

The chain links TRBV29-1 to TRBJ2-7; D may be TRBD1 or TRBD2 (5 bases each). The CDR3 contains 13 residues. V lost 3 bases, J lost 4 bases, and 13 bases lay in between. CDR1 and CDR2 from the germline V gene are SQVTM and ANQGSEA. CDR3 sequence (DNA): TGCAGCGTTGAGGGACCTTCACTGTACGAGCAGTACTTC. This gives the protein CSVEGPSLYEQYF.

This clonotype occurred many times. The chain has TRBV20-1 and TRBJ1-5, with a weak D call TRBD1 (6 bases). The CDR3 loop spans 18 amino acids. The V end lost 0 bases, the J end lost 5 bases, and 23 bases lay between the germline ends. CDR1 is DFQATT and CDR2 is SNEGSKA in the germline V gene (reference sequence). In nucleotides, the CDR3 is TGCAGTGCTAGAGATTGGGGGGCAGGAGGGAACGTCGATCAGCCCCAGCATTTT. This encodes CSARDWGAGGNVDQPQHF.

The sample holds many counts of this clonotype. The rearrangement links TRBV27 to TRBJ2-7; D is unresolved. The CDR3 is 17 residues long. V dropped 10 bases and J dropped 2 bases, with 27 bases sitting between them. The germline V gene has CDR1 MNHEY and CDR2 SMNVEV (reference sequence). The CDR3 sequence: CATKRVGSSPRAYEQYF. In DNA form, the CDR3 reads TGTGCCACCAAACGGGTAGGGTCAAGCCCTCGGGCCTACGAGCAGTACTTC.

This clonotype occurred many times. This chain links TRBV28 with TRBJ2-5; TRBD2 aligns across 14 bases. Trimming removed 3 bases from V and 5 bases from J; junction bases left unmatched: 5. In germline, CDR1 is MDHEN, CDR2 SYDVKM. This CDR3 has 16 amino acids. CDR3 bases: TGTGCCAGCAGTTTGGGGACTAGCGGGAGAAGGGAGACCCAGTACTTC. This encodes CASSLGTSGRRETQYF.

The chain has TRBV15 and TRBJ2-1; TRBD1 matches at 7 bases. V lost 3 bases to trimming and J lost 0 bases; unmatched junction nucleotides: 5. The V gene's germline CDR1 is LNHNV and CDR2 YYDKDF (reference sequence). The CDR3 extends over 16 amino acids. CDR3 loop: CATSRDRLGSYNEQFF. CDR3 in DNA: TGTGCCACCAGCAGGGACAGGCTGGGCTCCTACAATGAGCAGTTCTTC.

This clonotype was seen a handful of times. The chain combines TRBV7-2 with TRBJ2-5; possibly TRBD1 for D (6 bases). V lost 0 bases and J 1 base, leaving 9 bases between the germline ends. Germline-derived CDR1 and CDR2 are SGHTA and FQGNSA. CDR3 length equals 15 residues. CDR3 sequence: CASSLAGAPQETQYF. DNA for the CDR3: TGTGCCAGCAGCTTAGCGGGGGCGCCCCAAGAGACCCAGTACTTC.

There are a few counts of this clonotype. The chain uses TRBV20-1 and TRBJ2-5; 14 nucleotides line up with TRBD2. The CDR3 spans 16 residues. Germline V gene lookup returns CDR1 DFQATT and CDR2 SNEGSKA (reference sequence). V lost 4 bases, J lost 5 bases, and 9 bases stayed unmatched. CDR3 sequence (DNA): TGCAGTGCTAAATGGACTAGCGGGAGGCGGGGGGAGACCCAGTACTTC. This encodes CSAKWTSGRRGETQYF.

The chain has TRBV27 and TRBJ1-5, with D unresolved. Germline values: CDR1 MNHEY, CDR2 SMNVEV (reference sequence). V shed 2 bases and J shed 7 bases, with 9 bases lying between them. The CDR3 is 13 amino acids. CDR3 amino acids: CASSLRSTQPQHF. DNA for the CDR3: TGTGCCAGCAGTTTACGGTCGACGCAGCCCCAGCATTTT.

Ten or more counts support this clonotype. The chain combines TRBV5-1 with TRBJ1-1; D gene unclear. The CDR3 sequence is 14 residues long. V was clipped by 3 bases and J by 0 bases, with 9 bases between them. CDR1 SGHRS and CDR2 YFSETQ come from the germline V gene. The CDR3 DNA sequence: TGCGCCAGCAGCTCCCAGGATATGAACACTGAAGCTTTCTTT. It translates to CASSSQDMNTEAFF.

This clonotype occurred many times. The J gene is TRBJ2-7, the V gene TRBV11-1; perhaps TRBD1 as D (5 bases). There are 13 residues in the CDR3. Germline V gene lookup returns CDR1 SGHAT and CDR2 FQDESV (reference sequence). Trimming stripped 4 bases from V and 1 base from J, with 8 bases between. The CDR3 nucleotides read TGTGCCAGCAGCTCCAGGGTGTCCTACGAGCAGTACTTC. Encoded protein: CASSSRVSYEQYF. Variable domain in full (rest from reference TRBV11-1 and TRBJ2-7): EAEVAQSPRYKITEKSQAVAFWCDPISGHATLYWYRQILGQGPELLVQFQDESVVDDSQLPKDRFSAERLKGVDSTLKIQPAELGDSAMYLCASSSRVSYEQYFGPGTRLTVT.

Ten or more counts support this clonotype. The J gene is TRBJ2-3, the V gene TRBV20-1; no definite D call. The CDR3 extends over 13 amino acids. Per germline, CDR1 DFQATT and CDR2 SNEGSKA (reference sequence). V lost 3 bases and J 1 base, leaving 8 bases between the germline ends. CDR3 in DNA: TGCAGTGCTAGTCAGGTCGGCACAGATACGCAGTATTTT. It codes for CSASQVGTDTQYF.

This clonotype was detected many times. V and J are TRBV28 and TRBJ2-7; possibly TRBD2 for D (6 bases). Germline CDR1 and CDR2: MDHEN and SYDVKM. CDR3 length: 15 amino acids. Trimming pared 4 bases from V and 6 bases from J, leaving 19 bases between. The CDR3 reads CASSSGGSFLREQYF. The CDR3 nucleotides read TGTGCCAGCAGTTCTGGGGGGTCCTTTTTACGCGAGCAGTACTTC.

The CDR3: CASSVHAENEQFF. The CDR3 coding sequence is TGTGCCAGCAGCGTCCACGCAGAGAACGAGCAGTTCTTC. The chain recombines TRBV9 with TRBJ2-1; D unresolved. The V gene's germline CDR1 is SGDLS and CDR2 YYNGEE. The CDR3 runs 13 residues. The V end was cut by 2 bases, the J end by 10 bases, with 13 bases between.

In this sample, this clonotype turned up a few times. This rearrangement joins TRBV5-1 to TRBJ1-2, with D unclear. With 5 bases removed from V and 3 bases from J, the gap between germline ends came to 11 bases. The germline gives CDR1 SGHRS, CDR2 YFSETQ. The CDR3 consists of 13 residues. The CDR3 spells CASRRDEDYGYTF. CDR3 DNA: TGCGCCAGCAGACGAGACGAGGACTATGGCTACACCTTC.

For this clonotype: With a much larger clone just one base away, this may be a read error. The CDR3 sequence: CASSLAEGNTEVFF. In nucleotides, the CDR3 is TGTGCCAGCAGTTTAGCTGAGGGGAACACTGAAGTTTTCTTT. The chain links TRBV12-3 or TRBV12-4 to TRBJ1-1; possible D gene TRBD1, 5 bases. This CDR3 region has 14 residues.

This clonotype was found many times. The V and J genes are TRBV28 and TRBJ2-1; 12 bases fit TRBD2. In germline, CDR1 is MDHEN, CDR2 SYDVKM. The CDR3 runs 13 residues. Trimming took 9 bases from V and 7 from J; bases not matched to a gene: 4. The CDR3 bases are TGTGCCAGTAGCCTAGCGGGAGGGAATGAGCAGTTCTTC. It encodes CASSLAGGNEQFF.